The 2 T cell receptor beta chains given below trace back to one sample, sequenced in a study of T cells after yellow fever vaccination (dated by TCRdb to between 2017 and 2020). Explained via the paper, the treatment or condition label denotes: live attenuated yellow fever vaccine strain. Receptor amplification or capture employed 5' RACE. Instrument used: Illumina HiSeq 2500. Through fastp at Q25 and MiXCR, TCRdb rebuilt clones from the public reads, retaining in-frame beta chains. All rows with the same CDR3 protein become a single entry with the most common DNA and genes. The sample data list about 550,000 distinct CDR3 sequences, and about a fifth of these were observed just once. Clones ranked in the top ten supply roughly an eighth of the sample. The sequences come from PBMCs, collected 15 days after the yellow fever booster vaccination. The receptors derive from a man aged 30 to 39 who received the YFV17D yellow fever vaccine.

The chain is built from TRBV7-9 and TRBJ2-7; no reliable D call. CDR3 length: 16 amino acids. The germline gives CDR1 SEHNR, CDR2 FQNEAQ (reference sequence). Deletions cut 5 bases from V and 1 base from J, with 18 bases between. The CDR3 coding sequence is TGTGCCAGCAGCCCCCGGTATCCCATCTCTTCCTACGAGCAGTACTTC. Translated: CASSPRYPISSYEQYF.

V is TRBV7-2 and J is TRBJ2-1; unclear D gene. Germline V gene lookup returns CDR1 SGHTA and CDR2 FQGNSA. The CDR3 loop spans 13 amino acids. With 0 bases removed from V and 7 bases from J, the gap between germline ends came to 7 bases. The CDR3 loop is CASSLALRNEQFF. The CDR3 DNA follows: TGTGCCAGCAGCTTAGCGCTTAGAAATGAGCAGTTCTTC.